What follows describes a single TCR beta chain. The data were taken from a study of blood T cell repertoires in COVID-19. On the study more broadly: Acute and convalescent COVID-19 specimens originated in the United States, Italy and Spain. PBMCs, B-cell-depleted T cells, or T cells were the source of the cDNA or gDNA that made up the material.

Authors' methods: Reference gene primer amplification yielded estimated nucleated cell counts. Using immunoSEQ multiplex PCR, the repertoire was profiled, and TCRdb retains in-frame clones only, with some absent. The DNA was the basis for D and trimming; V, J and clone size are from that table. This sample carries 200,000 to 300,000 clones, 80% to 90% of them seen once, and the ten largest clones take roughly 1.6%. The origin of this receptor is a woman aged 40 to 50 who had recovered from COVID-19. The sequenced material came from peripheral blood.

In nucleotides, the CDR3 is TGTGCCAGCAGCCGGAGTAGACAGGGGAACTGTGGGGCCAACGTCCTGACTTTC. Protein sequence: CASSRSRQGNCGANVLTF. The chain has TRBV3-1 (or the pseudogene TRBV3-2) and TRBJ2-6, with 8 bases that match TRBD1. The germline V gene encodes CDR1 LGHDT and CDR2 YNNKEL (reference sequence). The trim removed 4 bases at V and 3 bases at J, leaving 11 bases unmatched. The CDR3 length is 18 residues.